The 11 T cell receptor beta chains in this list originate from one sample, sequenced in a study of beta chain features in type 1 diabetes. Their antigens are not known. Expressed TCRB transcripts were sequenced because the isolated RNA had all been reverse transcribed beforehand. Assay used: immunoSEQ multiplex PCR; TCRdb lists only in-frame clones, some missing. The profile shows a few hundred thousand clones, 8.5% to 10% of them singletons. Study-wide results and limits: Across all four CD4+ subsets, people with type 1 diabetes showed modestly shorter TCRB CDR3s.

What was sequenced was central memory CD4+ T cells from blood. These receptors originate from a man aged 25 to 40 with type 1 diabetes.

V is TRBV18 and J is TRBJ1-2; D possibly corresponds to TRBD1 (5 bases). Per germline, CDR1 KGHSH and CDR2 LQKENI. This CDR3 contains 18 residues. V lost 1 base, J lost 4 bases, and 22 bases lay in between. CDR3 in DNA: TGTGCCAGCTCACCACTTCCGGACACGGGGACTTTGACCTATGGCTACACCTTC. Protein product: CASSPLPDTGTLTYGYTF.

Turning to this clone: Different DNA sequences within this sample yield the same CDR3. This chain connects TRBV28 to TRBJ1-2; 10 nucleotides line up with TRBD1. This CDR3 spans 12 amino acids. Looked up from germline, CDR1 is MDHEN and CDR2 is SYDVKM. V lost 9 bases and J lost 5; bases outside the gene matches: 3. CDR3 loop: CASGTGVYGYTF. CDR3 nucleotides: TGTGCCAGTGGGACAGGGGTATATGGCTACACCTTC.

Notes on this clone: At the DNA level, this CDR3 is encoded by other sequences in the same sample as well. This chain connects TRBV5-1 to TRBJ2-1; D unclear. Germline V gene data show CDR1 as SGHRS and CDR2 as YFSETQ. The CDR3 runs 13 residues. Between the trimmed V and J ends, which lost 0 bases and 5 bases, there was a span of 6 bases. The CDR3 DNA reads TGCGCCAGCAGCTTGGGCACAAACAATGAGCAGTTCTTC. It codes for CASSLGTNNEQFF.

This clone was seen only a few times. The V gene is TRBV5-1, the J gene TRBJ2-1; D gene ambiguous. V was shortened by 6 bases and J by 0 bases, with 10 bases between the two germline ends. Germline V gene lookup returns CDR1 SGHRS and CDR2 YFSETQ. The CDR3 contains 14 residues. This CDR3 is CASTPMNSYNEQFF. The CDR3 region has the DNA TGCGCCAGCACCCCTATGAACTCCTACAATGAGCAGTTCTTC.

This clone has at least ten counts. The V call is TRBV28, the J call TRBJ1-1; D gene ambiguous. From germline, CDR1 is MDHEN and CDR2 SYDVKM. The CDR3 contains 14 residues. The ends were cut back, 2 bases at V and 4 bases at J, with 11 bases in the middle. The CDR3, as DNA: TGTGCCAGCAGTTTACAGTGGCAGCTCACTGAAGCTTTCTTT. Its translation is CASSLQWQLTEAFF.

This clone was found a few times. The chain joins TRBV28 to TRBJ2-7; 9 bases fit TRBD2. From germline, CDR1 is MDHEN and CDR2 SYDVKM. The CDR3 totals 15 residues. J was trimmed by 6 bases and V by 3 bases; bases with no gene match: 9. For the CDR3, the DNA is TGTGCCAGCAGTTTCGGAGGCGGGAGGGCGTTCGAGCAGTACTTC. As protein: CASSFGGGRAFEQYF.

The rearrangement links TRBV27 to TRBJ2-2, with D possibly matching TRBD1 (6 bases). CDR1 MNHEY and CDR2 SMNVEV come from the germline V gene (reference sequence). Trimming shortened V by 8 bases and J by 3 bases, and 10 bases separated the two germline ends. This CDR3 has 13 residues. The DNA of the CDR3 is TGTGCCAGCTCGGGGACATACACCGGGGAGCTGTTTTTT. This translates into CASSGTYTGELFF.

The chain recombines TRBV27 with TRBJ2-6; a possible D gene is TRBD1 (5 bases). CDR1 MNHEY and CDR2 SMNVEV come from the germline V gene (reference sequence). The CDR3 length is 17 residues. Trimming cost V 3 bases and J 0 bases, with 12 bases left between them. CDR3 bases: TGTGCCAGCAGTTTCGGCCTAGGGGTCTCTGGGGCCAACGTCCTGACTTTC. It specifies CASSFGLGVSGANVLTF. The variable domain in full, completed from reference TRBV27 and TRBJ2-6, reads EAQVTQNPRYLITVTGKKLTVTCSQNMNHEYMSWYRQDPGLGLRQIYYSMNVEVTDKGDVPEGYKVSRKEKRNFPLILESPSPNQTSLYFCASSFGLGVSGANVLTFGAGSRLTVL.

V usage is TRBV9 and J usage is TRBJ1-2; maybe TRBD1 (5 bases). The CDR3 extends over 12 amino acids. V was cut by 3 bases and J by 13 bases, with 16 bases left in between. Per germline, CDR1 SGDLS and CDR2 YYNGEE. The CDR3 nucleotides read TGTGCCAGCAGCGCTGGGGACCGGGAAGGCACCTTC. It codes for CASSAGDREGTF.

This clone was seen a handful of times. The genes are TRBV5-1 and TRBJ1-2; 9 nucleotides align to TRBD1. Germline values: CDR1 SGHRS, CDR2 YFSETQ. CDR3 length: 15 amino acids. V trimming: 4 bases; J trimming: 2 bases; junction bases outside the gene matches: 6. In nucleotides, the CDR3 is TGCGCCAGCAGCATAGCCGGGACAGGGAACTATGGCTACACCTTC. This gives the protein CASSIAGTGNYGYTF.

This clone has more than one count but fewer than ten. The rearrangement uses TRBV5-1 and TRBJ2-5; D might be TRBD2 (6 bases). The V gene lost 2 bases and the J gene lost 4 bases, with 15 bases spanning the gap. This CDR3 has 15 residues. Germline V CDR1 and CDR2: SGHRS, YFSETQ. CDR3 nucleotides: TGCGCCAGCAGCTTCCTCTCCCCAGCGGGAGAGACCCAGTACTTC. This encodes CASSFLSPAGETQYF.